The 19 T cell receptor beta chains presented below share a single source sample, sequenced in a study of identical twins. TCRdb processed the 5' RACE reads anew with MiXCR; each CDR3 protein has one entry. The sample lists approximately 630,000 distinct CDR3 sequences, roughly 7.1% occurring once. These same records also appear under a second study, on yellow fever vaccine responses in identical twins.

The sequenced sample consisted of PBMCs. These receptors came from a woman under 30 in good health.

This clonotype came up many times. The chain employs TRBV27 and TRBJ1-5; D not certain. Germline CDR1 and CDR2: MNHEY and SMNVEV (reference sequence). The CDR3 runs 15 residues. V lost 2 bases and J lost 0, with 8 bases in between. CDR3 protein: CASSLKSYSNQPQHF. The CDR3 nucleotides are TGTGCCAGCAGTTTAAAGAGCTATAGCAATCAGCCCCAGCATTTT.

The chain recombines TRBV28 with TRBJ2-1, with no clear D. The V and J ends lost 7 bases and 7 bases respectively, with 8 bases between them. The germline gives CDR1 MDHEN, CDR2 SYDVKM. This CDR3 has 11 amino acids. In DNA, the CDR3 is TGTGCCAGCACCTTCCGAAATGAGCAGTTCTTC. The encoded protein is CASTFRNEQFF.

This clonotype was counted a few times. CDR3 bases: TGTGCCACCAGCATATCAGAGACCCAGTACTTC. Translated, it gives CATSISETQYF. This chain connects TRBV15 to TRBJ2-5; D remains unclear. The germline CDR1 and CDR2 sequences are LNHNV and YYDKDF (reference sequence). The CDR3 runs to 11 residues. V was shortened by 4 bases and J by 4 bases, with 4 bases between the two germline ends.

This clonotype was observed a few times. The V call is TRBV29-1, the J call TRBJ2-1, with 9 bases lining up with TRBD1. Germline lookup yields CDR1 SQVTM and CDR2 ANQGSEA. The CDR3 is 14 residues long. V lost 6 bases, J lost 7 bases, and 10 bases stayed unmatched. CDR3 in DNA: TGCAGCGTCCAACTAGGGACAGGGAAAAATGAGCAGTTCTTC. Protein product: CSVQLGTGKNEQFF.

V gene TRBV20-1 combines with J gene TRBJ1-5; the D gene is possibly TRBD1 (5 bases). CDR1 is DFQATT, CDR2 SNEGSKA, per germline (reference sequence). The ends were cut back, 6 bases at V and 0 bases at J, with 15 bases in the middle. The CDR3 loop spans 15 amino acids. In DNA, the CDR3 is TGCAGTGCCGAGGGGAGACTGTATAGCAATCAGCCCCAGCATTTT. This translates into CSAEGRLYSNQPQHF.

This clonotype was observed many times. The chain carries TRBV6-4 and TRBJ2-1, with TRBD2 matching 7 bases. Per the germline V gene, CDR1 is MRHNA and CDR2 is SNTAGT. This CDR3 is 15 amino acids long. The V segment lost 5 bases and the J segment 0 bases; nucleotides outside the gene matches: 4. CDR3 in amino acids: CASSFKRGSYNEQFF. The CDR3 DNA sequence: TGTGCCAGCAGTTTTAAGCGGGGCTCCTACAATGAGCAGTTCTTC.

This clonotype was seen repeatedly, ten times or more. The chain carries TRBV2 and TRBJ2-1; D is unclear. CDR1 is SNHLY, CDR2 FYNNEI, per germline. V was pared by 4 bases and J by 6 bases, with 13 bases between. This CDR3 has 14 amino acids. The CDR3 is CASSVEVLGNEQFF. In nucleotides, the CDR3 is TGTGCCAGCAGTGTTGAGGTATTAGGCAATGAGCAGTTCTTC.

Here the CDR3 DNA reads TGCTTTGCTAGAGATTTTAGCGGGAGAGGCTACGAGCAGTACTTC. Encoded protein: CFARDFSGRGYEQYF. The chain employs TRBV20-1 and TRBJ2-7; 9 bases map to TRBD2. The CDR3 runs to 15 residues. Per germline, CDR1 DFQATT and CDR2 SNEGSKA (reference sequence).

The chain employs TRBV5-1 and TRBJ2-7, with 9 positions matching TRBD1. The CDR3 totals 20 residues. The germline V gene encodes CDR1 SGHRS and CDR2 YFSETQ. J was trimmed by 0 bases and V by 5 bases; bases with no gene match: 21. The CDR3 sequence is CASSRGTGNKLLLSSYEQYF. CDR3 DNA sequence: TGCGCCAGCAGTCGGGGGACAGGGAACAAACTACTCCTGAGCTCCTACGAGCAGTACTTC.

This clonotype occurred many times. The chain links TRBV20-1 to TRBJ2-2; TRBD2 agrees at 8 bases. This CDR3 contains 17 residues. V shed 2 bases and J 0 bases; nucleotides not matched to a gene: 8. Germline V gene data show CDR1 as DFQATT and CDR2 as SNEGSKA (reference sequence). CDR3 region: CSARSLRGGTNTGELFF. DNA of the CDR3: TGCAGTGCTAGAAGCCTACGGGGGGGAACGAACACCGGGGAGCTGTTTTTT.

This chain connects TRBV5-1 to TRBJ2-5; 9 positions match TRBD1. The germline V gene encodes CDR1 SGHRS and CDR2 YFSETQ. J gave up 1 base and V 3 bases, and 4 bases lay outside the gene matches. This CDR3 is 15 amino acids long. The CDR3 DNA is TGCGCCAGCAGCTCGGACAGGGGATTCCAAGAGACCCAGTACTTC. Its translation: CASSSDRGFQETQYF.

This clonotype was observed a handful of times. The chain combines TRBV7-8 with TRBJ2-3; D is uncertain. The CDR3 spans 15 residues. Germline CDR1 SGHVS, CDR2 FQNEAQ. V was shortened by 5 bases and J by 7 bases, with 19 bases between the two germline ends. As DNA, the CDR3 is TGTGCCAGCAGCCCCCGGGCCTTCTGGGGTTATACGCAGTATTTT. Protein sequence: CASSPRAFWGYTQYF.

This clonotype was detected many times. The V call is TRBV28, the J call TRBJ1-6; D gene ambiguous. This CDR3 comprises 13 residues. Looked up from germline, CDR1 is MDHEN and CDR2 is SYDVKM. V shed 5 bases and J shed 9 bases, with 11 bases lying between them. The CDR3 DNA is TGTGCCAGCAGTCGACATACTTCTTCACCCCTCCACTTT. Its translation: CASSRHTSSPLHF. The variable domain in full, completed from reference TRBV28 and TRBJ1-6, reads DVKVTQSSRYLVKRTGEKVFLECVQDMDHENMFWYRQDPGLGLRLIYFSYDVKMKEKGDIPEGYSVSREKKERFSLILESASTNQTSMYLCASSRHTSSPLHFGNGTRLTVT.

The table lists this clonotype with a few counts. The genes are TRBV7-9 and TRBJ1-4; 10 bases align to TRBD1. The CDR3 length is 16 residues. The germline gives CDR1 SEHNR, CDR2 FQNEAQ (reference sequence). J gave up 3 bases and V 10 bases, and 11 bases lay outside the gene matches. Here the CDR3 reads CATFGTGVVANEKLFF. The CDR3 coding sequence is TGTGCCACCTTTGGGACAGGGGTAGTGGCTAATGAAAAACTGTTTTTT. Full variable domain (outside the CDR3, taken from reference TRBV7-9 and TRBJ1-4): DTGVSQNPRHKITKRGQNVTFRCDPISEHNRLYWYRQTLGQGPEFLTYFQNEAQLEKSRLLSDRFSAERPKGSFSTLEIQRTEQGDSAMYLCATFGTGVVANEKLFFGSGTQLSVL.

The chain has TRBV5-1 and TRBJ2-3; either TRBD1 or TRBD2 may supply D (5 bases each). The CDR3 is 15 amino acids. V lost 5 bases and J 4 bases, leaving 17 bases between the germline ends. Germline V gene sequence: CDR1 SGHRS, CDR2 YFSETQ. Here the CDR3 reads CASRPGTQLADTQYF. The CDR3 DNA reads TGCGCCAGCAGACCCGGGACCCAACTCGCAGATACGCAGTATTTT.

The chain uses TRBV4-2 and TRBJ2-3, with D perhaps being TRBD1 or TRBD2 (5 bases each). Deletions cut 8 bases from V and 2 bases from J, with 14 bases between. The CDR3 has 14 amino acids. Germline CDR1 is LGHNA and CDR2 is YNFKEQ. The CDR3 is CASARDGYTDTQYF. Written as DNA, the CDR3 is TGTGCCAGCGCTCGGGACGGGTACACAGATACGCAGTATTTT.

In this sample, this clonotype turned up many times. The chain combines TRBV7-9 with TRBJ2-3; 12 positions agree with TRBD1. Germline V lookup: CDR1 SEHNR, CDR2 FQNEAQ (reference sequence). Trimming took 5 bases from V and 5 from J; bases not matched to a gene: 5. CDR3 length: 15 amino acids. CDR3 loop: CASSPRDRGQDTQYF. CDR3 nucleotides: TGTGCCAGCAGCCCTCGGGACAGGGGGCAAGATACGCAGTATTTT.

This clonotype was found many times. The V gene is TRBV10-3, the J gene TRBJ2-5; TRBD2 agrees at 8 bases. J gave up 3 bases and V 10 bases, and 1 base lay outside the gene matches. The CDR3 contains 11 residues. Germline CDR1 and CDR2: ENHRY and SYGVKD. This CDR3 reads CATGLEETQYF. CDR3 nucleotides: TGTGCCACGGGACTAGAAGAGACCCAGTACTTC.

This clonotype was picked up many times. The chain employs TRBV5-1 and TRBJ2-2; D call uncertain. CDR3 size: 14 residues. The V and J ends lost 3 bases and 2 bases respectively, with 8 bases between them. Germline CDR1 and CDR2: SGHRS and YFSETQ. For the CDR3, the DNA is TGCGCCAGCAGCTATAGACCAAACACCGGGGAGCTGTTTTTT. Its translation: CASSYRPNTGELFF.